This T cell receptor (beta chain) was captured by sequencing in a study of CD8+ T cells in alopecia areata. Study-level results: Unlike in mice, where it was clearer, TCR sharing across patients was less clear, possibly HLA-related.

Germline CDR1 SGHNT, CDR2 YYREEE (reference sequence). Trimming removed 0 bases at V and 5 bases at J, with 8 bases between. The CDR3 is 13 residues long. Extracted from the samples, RNA was reverse transcribed into cDNA to serve as the sequencing template. The repertoire was sequenced with immunoSEQ multiplex PCR; TCRdb's copy has only in-frame clones and lacks some. The sample includes about 140,000 clones, 55% to 65% of them seen just once. This clone was observed a few times. Antigen: not known. The authors sorted CD4+ and CD8+ T cells from PBMCs. Source material: CD4+ T cells sorted from blood. The rearrangement links TRBV5-4 to TRBJ1-2; D is unresolved. The TCR comes from a human donor in good health. CDR3 nucleotides: TGTGCCAGCAGCTTGGAAGGAGGGTATGGCTACACCTTC. Amino acid sequence: CASSLEGGYGYTF.